This T cell receptor (beta chain) was documented in a study of shared clonotypes between healthy human individuals. The sample holds one count of this clone. Donors included only healthy HIV-negative adults lacking recent acute infections or vaccinations. In the authors' methods: ImmunoSEQ output lacked quality scores and full-length reads, limiting matched filtering. TCRdb's copy holds only in-frame clones and misses some; the assay was immunoSEQ multiplex PCR. V and J calls plus clone size are reproduced from that table; the DNA served to infer D and trimming. The sample includes 450,000 to 500,000 clones, 76% seen only once; the top ten take approximately 13%. The V gene lost 1 base and the J gene lost 6 bases, with 13 bases spanning the gap. CDR3 length: 14 residues. The germline gives CDR1 SGHAT, CDR2 FQNNGV.

This chain joins TRBV11-2 and TRBJ2-7; possibly TRBD2 for D (7 bases). Sequences were obtained from PBMCs. The source is a woman aged 40 to 50 in good health. Some clones in this sample may be carry-over from other donors' samples. For the CDR3, the DNA is TGTGCCAGCAGCTTAGGAGGGGAGGGGGTCGAGCAGTACTTC. It encodes CASSLGGEGVEQYF.